Below, 17 T cell receptor beta chains from the same sample are listed, as sequenced in a study of blood T cell repertoires in COVID-19. Sequencing used immunoSEQ multiplex PCR; TCRdb keeps in-frame clones, though not all of them. The data show 84,000 or so clones, around 80% seen once. Sequencing was performed on peripheral blood. These receptors were taken from a woman older than 75 with acute or convalescent COVID-19.

The chain uses TRBV6-5 and TRBJ1-1; D ambiguous. The CDR3 spans 14 residues. The germline V gene has CDR1 MNHEY and CDR2 SVGAGI. V was trimmed by 2 bases and J by 3 bases, leaving 10 bases between them. CDR3 in DNA: TGTGCCAGCAGTTACGGGGAGGCGGACACTGAAGCTTTCTTT. It specifies CASSYGEADTEAFF.

The sample holds a few counts of this clone. The V gene is TRBV5-1, the J gene TRBJ2-7, with D possibly matching TRBD1 (6 bases). The CDR3 covers 15 residues. Germline-derived CDR1 and CDR2 are SGHRS and YFSETQ. V lost 4 bases to trimming and J lost 3 bases, with 17 bases between them. DNA of the CDR3: TGCGCCAGCAGCCCCCCCGGGACAAGGATCTACGAGCAGTACTTC. Protein: CASSPPGTRIYEQYF.

The rearrangement uses TRBV5-6 and TRBJ2-7; the match to TRBD1 covers 9 bases. Losses at the gene ends were 1 base for V and 3 bases for J; bases not matched to a gene: 8. This CDR3 spans 16 amino acids. Germline values: CDR1 SGHDT, CDR2 YYEEEE. In DNA, the CDR3 is TGTGCCAGCAGCTTGACCGGGACAGGGAGGTACTACGAGCAGTACTTC. It translates to CASSLTGTGRYYEQYF. Full variable domain (outside the CDR3, taken from reference TRBV5-6 and TRBJ2-7): DAGVTQSPTHLIKTRGQQVTLRCSPKSGHDTVSWYQQALGQGPQFIFQYYEEEERQRGNFPDRFSGHQFPNYSSELNVNALLLGDSALYLCASSLTGTGRYYEQYFGPGTRLTVT.

This clone was seen just once. The chain is built from TRBV7-2 and TRBJ1-1, with D maybe TRBD1 (6 bases). Germline CDR1 reads SGHTA; CDR2 reads FQGNSA. The CDR3 loop spans 16 amino acids. Trimming stripped 3 bases from V and 3 bases from J, with 17 bases between. In DNA, the CDR3 is TGTGCCAGCAGCTTCATAAGGGGGGGGGCGGACACTGAAGCTTTCTTT. Its translation: CASSFIRGGADTEAFF.

This clone came up a few times. The chain carries TRBV28 and TRBJ1-5; D ambiguous. Per the germline V gene, CDR1 is MDHEN and CDR2 is SYDVKM. CDR3 length equals 12 residues. V gave up 7 bases and J gave up 7 bases, with 11 bases separating them. The CDR3, as DNA: TGTGCCAGCACCATAGCAACACAGCCCCAGCATTTT. Translating it yields CASTIATQPQHF.

The chain is built from TRBV19 and TRBJ1-5; D might be TRBD1 (5 bases). The germline V gene encodes CDR1 LNHDA and CDR2 SQIVND (reference sequence). The CDR3 totals 12 residues. Trimming removed 11 bases at V and 1 base at J, with 9 bases between. CDR3 nucleotide sequence: TGTGCCGCCCGGGGGAGCAATCAGCCCCAGCATTTT. Amino acids: CAARGSNQPQHF.

The V call is TRBV11-2, the J call TRBJ2-3, with 10 bases aligning to TRBD2. The CDR3 consists of 17 residues. Germline V lookup: CDR1 SGHAT, CDR2 FQNNGV. Germline trimming cut 8 bases from V and 4 bases from J; bases unmatched to any gene: 15. CDR3 loop: CASRHSGRPLGADTQYF. In DNA, the CDR3 is TGTGCCAGCCGCCATAGCGGGAGGCCCCTTGGGGCAGATACGCAGTATTTT.

V gene TRBV3-1 (or the pseudogene TRBV3-2) combines with J gene TRBJ2-2, with D maybe TRBD2 (6 bases). The CDR3 totals 15 residues. V was clipped by 4 bases and J by 6 bases, with 15 bases between them. From germline, CDR1 is LGHDT and CDR2 YNNKEL (reference sequence). DNA for the CDR3: TGTGCCAGCAGCCCGGGGACGGGGGTAGCCGGGGAGCTGTTTTTT. Translating it yields CASSPGTGVAGELFF.

The J gene is TRBJ1-1, the V gene TRBV29-1; 7 nucleotides agree with TRBD1. The CDR3 loop spans 13 amino acids. Germline lookup yields CDR1 SQVTM and CDR2 ANQGSEA. The trim removed 1 base at V and 11 bases at J, leaving 10 bases unmatched. The CDR3 DNA follows: TGCAGCGTTGAAGTGGGGGACAGTCTTGGCGCTTTCTTT. Amino acids: CSVEVGDSLGAFF.

J is TRBJ2-1 and V is TRBV5-1; 8 bases are a match to TRBD1. The CDR3 contains 16 residues. With 3 bases clipped from V and 3 bases from J, the junction kept 8 bases outside the gene matches. Germline V gene sequence: CDR1 SGHRS, CDR2 YFSETQ. The CDR3 here is CASSSGQAWGYNEQFF. The CDR3, as DNA: TGCGCCAGCAGCTCGGGACAGGCCTGGGGCTACAATGAGCAGTTCTTC.

This clone was counted a single time. The chain joins TRBV5-1 to TRBJ2-2; a weak D match, TRBD2 (6 bases). Germline V lookup: CDR1 SGHRS, CDR2 YFSETQ. V was cut by 1 base and J by 0 bases, with 7 bases left in between. The CDR3 has 15 amino acids. CDR3 amino acids: CASSLTSSNTGELFF. The CDR3 DNA follows: TGCGCCAGCAGCTTGACTAGCTCGAACACCGGGGAGCTGTTTTTT.

This clone appeared a few times. The V and J genes are TRBV11-3 and TRBJ2-7; tentatively, D is TRBD1 (7 bases). Germline assignment: CDR1 SGHNT and CDR2 YENEEA. This CDR3 contains 15 residues. Trimming removed 1 base from V and 0 bases from J, with 10 bases in between. CDR3 region: CASSLAGDSSYEQYF. As DNA, the CDR3 is TGTGCCAGCAGCTTAGCGGGGGACAGCTCCTACGAGCAGTACTTC.

The rearrangement joins TRBV2 to TRBJ2-7, with D tentatively TRBD1 (7 bases). The CDR3 is made up of 17 amino acids. V gave up 3 bases and J gave up 0 bases, with 18 bases separating them. Germline CDR1 and CDR2: SNHLY and FYNNEI. CDR3 loop: CASSDQAGGLPSYEQYF. In DNA, the CDR3 is TGTGCCAGCAGTGATCAGGCAGGGGGGCTCCCCTCCTACGAGCAGTACTTC.

V gene TRBV6-6 combines with J gene TRBJ2-3, with D hard to call. This CDR3 contains 15 residues. The germline V gene encodes CDR1 MNHNY and CDR2 SVGAGI (reference sequence). Deletions cut 4 bases from V and 2 bases from J, with 13 bases between. CDR3 DNA sequence: TGTGCCAGCAGTTCCCAGATGTTCGACACAGATACGCAGTATTTT. Its protein is CASSSQMFDTDTQYF.

The J gene is TRBJ2-1, the V gene TRBV2; D gene ambiguous. Germline lookup yields CDR1 SNHLY and CDR2 FYNNEI. The CDR3 runs 13 residues. V dropped 7 bases and J dropped 3 bases, with 10 bases sitting between them. CDR3 sequence: CASIADIYNEQFF. The DNA for the CDR3 is TGTGCCAGCATTGCGGATATCTACAATGAGCAGTTCTTC.

The chain carries TRBV2 and TRBJ2-7; no clear D gene. CDR1 and CDR2 from the germline V gene are SNHLY and FYNNEI. This CDR3 is built from 11 residues. Between the trimmed V and J ends, which lost 2 bases and 7 bases, there was a span of 6 bases. In DNA, the CDR3 is TGTGCCAGCAGTGAACTGCGGGAGCAGTACTTC. Translated: CASSELREQYF.

V usage is TRBV27 and J usage is TRBJ2-2, with D possibly TRBD1 on 5 matching bases. Trimming stripped 5 bases from V and 6 bases from J, with 10 bases between. CDR1 and CDR2 (germline): MNHEY, SMNVEV (reference sequence). CDR3 length: 13 residues. The CDR3 loop reads CASSTRVAGELFF. In DNA form, the CDR3 reads TGTGCCAGCAGTACCAGGGTTGCCGGGGAGCTGTTTTTT.